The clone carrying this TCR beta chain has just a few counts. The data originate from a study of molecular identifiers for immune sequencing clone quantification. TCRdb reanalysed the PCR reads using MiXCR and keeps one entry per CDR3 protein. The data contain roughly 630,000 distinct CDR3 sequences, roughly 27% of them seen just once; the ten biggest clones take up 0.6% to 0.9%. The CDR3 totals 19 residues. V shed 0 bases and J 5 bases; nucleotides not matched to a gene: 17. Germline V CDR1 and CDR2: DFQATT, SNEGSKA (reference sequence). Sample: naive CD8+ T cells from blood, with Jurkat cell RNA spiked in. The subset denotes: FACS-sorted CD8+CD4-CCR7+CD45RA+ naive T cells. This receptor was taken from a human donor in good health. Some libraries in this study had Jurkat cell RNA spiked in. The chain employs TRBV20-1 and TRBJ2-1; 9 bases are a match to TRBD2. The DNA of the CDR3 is TGCAGTGCTAGAGATTACCCCGGGGCTAGCGGGACCAGTAACAATGAGCAGTTCTTC. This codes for CSARDYPGASGTSNNEQFF.